Sequencing of this T cell receptor beta chain was carried out in a study of Ad26.COV2.S vaccination and SARS-CoV-2 variants. Data came from immunoSEQ multiplex PCR; TCRdb stores just in-frame clones and leaves some out. In the table there are around 300,000 clones, roughly 90% of which are singletons. As to treatment: roughly 18 received Ad26.COV2.S at low or high dose, single or two shots; about 5 received placebo; per-sample allocation not given. Sampling happened 63 days after the first vaccine or placebo injection. The CDR3 is 13 residues long. V shed 5 bases and J shed 4 bases, with 14 bases lying between them. The V gene's germline CDR1 is SQVTM and CDR2 ANQGSEA.

This sequence joins TRBV29-1 and TRBJ1-1; weak D call: TRBD1 (5 bases). The clonotype originates from a person between 18 and 60 years old who received the Ad26.COV2.S COVID-19 vaccine or a placebo. The sequences come from peripheral blood, collected in a trial of Ad26.COV2.S vaccine versus placebo. The CDR3 DNA sequence: TGCAGCGTTAACTTTGGGGGTTTCACTGAAGCTTTCTTT. It codes for CSVNFGGFTEAFF.